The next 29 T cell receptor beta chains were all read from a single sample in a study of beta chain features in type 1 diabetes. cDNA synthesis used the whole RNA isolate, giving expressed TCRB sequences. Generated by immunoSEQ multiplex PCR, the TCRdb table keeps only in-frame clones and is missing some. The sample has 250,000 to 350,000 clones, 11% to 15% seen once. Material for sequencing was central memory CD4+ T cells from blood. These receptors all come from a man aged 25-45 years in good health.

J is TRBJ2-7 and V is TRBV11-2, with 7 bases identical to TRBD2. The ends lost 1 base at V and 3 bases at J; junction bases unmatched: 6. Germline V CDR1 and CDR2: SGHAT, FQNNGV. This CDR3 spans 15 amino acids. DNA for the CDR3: TGTGCCAGCAGCTTAGTTCCGGGAGGCTTCTACGAGCAGTACGTC. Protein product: CASSLVPGGFYEQYV.

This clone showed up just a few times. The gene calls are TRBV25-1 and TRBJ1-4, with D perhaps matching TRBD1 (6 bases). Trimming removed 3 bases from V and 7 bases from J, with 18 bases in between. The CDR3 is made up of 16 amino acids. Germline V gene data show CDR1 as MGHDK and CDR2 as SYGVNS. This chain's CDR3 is CASSDSVVGGAEKLFF. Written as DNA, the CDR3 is TGTGCCAGCAGTGATTCGGTTGTAGGGGGTGCTGAAAAACTGTTTTTT. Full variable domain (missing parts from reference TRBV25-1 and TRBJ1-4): EADIYQTPRYLVIGTGKKITLECSQTMGHDKMYWYQQDPGMELHLIHYSYGVNSTEKGDLSSESTVSRIRTEHFPLTLESARPSHTSQYLCASSDSVVGGAEKLFFGSGTQLSVL.

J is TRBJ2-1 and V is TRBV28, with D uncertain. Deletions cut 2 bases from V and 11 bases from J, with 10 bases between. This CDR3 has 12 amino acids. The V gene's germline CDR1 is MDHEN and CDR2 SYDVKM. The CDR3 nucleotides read TGTGCCAGCAGTTTAGGGGTCCGAAAGCAGTTCTTC. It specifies CASSLGVRKQFF. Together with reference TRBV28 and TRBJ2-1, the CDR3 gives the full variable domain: DVKVTQSSRYLVKRTGEKVFLECVQDMDHENMFWYRQDPGLGLRLIYFSYDVKMKEKGDIPEGYSVSREKKERFSLILESASTNQTSMYLCASSLGVRKQFFGPGTRLTVL.

This CDR3 is CASQGETSPLHF. Here the CDR3 DNA reads TGTGCCAGCCAAGGGGAGACTTCACCCCTCCACTTT. This chain links TRBV6-1 with TRBJ1-6, with a weak D call TRBD1 (5 bases). The CDR3 covers 12 residues. V was shortened by 8 bases and J by 9 bases, with 11 bases between the two germline ends. The V gene's germline CDR1 is MNHNS and CDR2 SASEGT.

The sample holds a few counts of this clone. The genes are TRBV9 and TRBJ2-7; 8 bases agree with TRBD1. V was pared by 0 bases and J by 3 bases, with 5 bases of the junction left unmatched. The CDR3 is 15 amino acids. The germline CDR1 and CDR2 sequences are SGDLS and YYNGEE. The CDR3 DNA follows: TGTGCCAGCAGCGTAGGAGGGGGGACAGGCTACGAGCAGTACTTC. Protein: CASSVGGGTGYEQYF.

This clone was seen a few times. The CDR3 here is CASSLDSGTKQFF. CDR3 in DNA: TGCGCCAGCAGCTTAGACTCCGGGACTAAACAGTTCTTC. This chain joins TRBV5-1 and TRBJ2-1; TRBD2 matches 7 bases. Germline V gives CDR1 SGHRS, CDR2 YFSETQ. V lost 2 bases, J lost 13 bases, and 9 bases stayed unmatched. This CDR3 spans 13 amino acids.

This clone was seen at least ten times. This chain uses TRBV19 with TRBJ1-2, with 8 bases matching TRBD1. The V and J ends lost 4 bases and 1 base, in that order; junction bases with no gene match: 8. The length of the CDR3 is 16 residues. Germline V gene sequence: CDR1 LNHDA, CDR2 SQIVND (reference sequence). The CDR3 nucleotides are TGTGCCAGTAGTAAAGGGACAGGAGGAAGTAACTATGGCTACACCTTC. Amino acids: CASSKGTGGSNYGYTF. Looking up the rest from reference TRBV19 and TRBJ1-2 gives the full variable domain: DGGITQSPKYLFRKEGQNVTLSCEQNLNHDAMYWYRQDPGQGLRLIYYSQIVNDFQKGDIAEGYSVSREKKESFPLTVTSAQKNPTAFYLCASSKGTGGSNYGYTFGSGTRLTVV.

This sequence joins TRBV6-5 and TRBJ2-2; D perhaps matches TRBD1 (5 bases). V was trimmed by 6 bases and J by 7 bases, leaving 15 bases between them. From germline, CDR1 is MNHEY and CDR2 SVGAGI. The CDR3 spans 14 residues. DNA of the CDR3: TGTGCCAGCAGAGGCGTAACAGGTGGCGGGGAGCTGTTTTTT. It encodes CASRGVTGGGELFF.

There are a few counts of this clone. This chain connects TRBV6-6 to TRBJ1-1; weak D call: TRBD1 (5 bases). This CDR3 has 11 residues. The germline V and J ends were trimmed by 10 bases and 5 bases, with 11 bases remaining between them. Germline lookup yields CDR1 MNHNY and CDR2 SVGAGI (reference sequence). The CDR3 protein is CAINGGTEAFF. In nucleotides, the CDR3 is TGTGCCATCAATGGGGGGACTGAAGCTTTCTTT.

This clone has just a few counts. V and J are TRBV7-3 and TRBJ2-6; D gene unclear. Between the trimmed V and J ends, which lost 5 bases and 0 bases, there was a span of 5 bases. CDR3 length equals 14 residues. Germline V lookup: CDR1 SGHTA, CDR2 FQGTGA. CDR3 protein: CASSTTSGANVLTF. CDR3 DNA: TGTGCCAGCAGCACCACCTCTGGGGCCAACGTCCTGACTTTC.

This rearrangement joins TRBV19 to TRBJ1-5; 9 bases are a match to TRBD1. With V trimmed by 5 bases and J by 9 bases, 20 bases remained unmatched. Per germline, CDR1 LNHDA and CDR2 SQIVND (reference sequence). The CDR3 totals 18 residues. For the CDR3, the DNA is TGTGCCAGTAGTCTCCCCTGGGGACAGGGCTCAGAATCATCGCCCCAGCATTTT. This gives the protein CASSLPWGQGSESSPQHF.

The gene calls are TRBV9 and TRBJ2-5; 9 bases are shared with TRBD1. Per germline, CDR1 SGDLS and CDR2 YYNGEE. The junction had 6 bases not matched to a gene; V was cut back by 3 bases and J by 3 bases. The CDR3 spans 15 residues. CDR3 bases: TGTGCCAGCAGCGCGACCGGGACAGGGAAAGAGACCCAGTACTTC. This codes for CASSATGTGKETQYF. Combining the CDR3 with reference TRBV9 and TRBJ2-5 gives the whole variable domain DSGVTQTPKHLITATGQRVTLRCSPRSGDLSVYWYQQSLDQGLQFLIQYYNGEERAKGNILERFSAQQFPDLHSELNLSSLELGDSALYFCASSATGTGKETQYFGPGTRLLVL.

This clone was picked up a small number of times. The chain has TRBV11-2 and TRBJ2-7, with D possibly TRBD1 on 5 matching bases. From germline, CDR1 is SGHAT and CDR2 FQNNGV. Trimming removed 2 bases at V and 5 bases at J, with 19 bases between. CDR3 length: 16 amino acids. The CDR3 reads CASSLTLWARAHEQYF. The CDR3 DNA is TGTGCCAGCAGCTTAACTTTGTGGGCCAGGGCCCACGAGCAGTACTTC.

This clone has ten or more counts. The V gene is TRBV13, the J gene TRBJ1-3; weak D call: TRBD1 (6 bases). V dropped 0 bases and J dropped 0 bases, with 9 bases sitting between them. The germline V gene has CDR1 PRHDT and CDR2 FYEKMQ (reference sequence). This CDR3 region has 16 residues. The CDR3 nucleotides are TGTGCCAGCAGCTTAGGCAGGGGTTTCTCTGGAAACACCATATATTTT. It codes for CASSLGRGFSGNTIYF.

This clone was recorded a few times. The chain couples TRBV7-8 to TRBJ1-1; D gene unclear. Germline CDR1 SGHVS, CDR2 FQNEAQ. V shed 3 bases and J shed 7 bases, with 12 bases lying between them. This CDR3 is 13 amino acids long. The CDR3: CASSLAGFGEAFF. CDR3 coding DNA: TGTGCCAGCAGCTTGGCAGGTTTCGGTGAAGCTTTCTTT. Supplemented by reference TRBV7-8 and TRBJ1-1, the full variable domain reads GAGVSQSPRYKVAKRGQDVALRCDPISGHVSLFWYQQALGQGPEFLTYFQNEAQLDKSGLPSDRFFAERPEGSVSTLKIQRTQQEDSAVYLCASSLAGFGEAFFGQGTRLTVV.

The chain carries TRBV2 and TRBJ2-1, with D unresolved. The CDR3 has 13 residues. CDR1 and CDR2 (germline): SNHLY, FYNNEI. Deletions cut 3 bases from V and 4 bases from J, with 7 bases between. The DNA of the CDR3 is TGTGCCAGCAGTGACAGTCAGTACAATGAGCAGTTCTTC. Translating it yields CASSDSQYNEQFF. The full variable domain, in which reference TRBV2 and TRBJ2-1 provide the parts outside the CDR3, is EPEVTQTPSHQVTQMGQEVILRCVPISNHLYFYWYRQILGQKVEFLVSFYNNEISEKSEIFDDQFSVERPDGSNFTLKIRSTKLEDSAMYFCASSDSQYNEQFFGPGTRLTVL.

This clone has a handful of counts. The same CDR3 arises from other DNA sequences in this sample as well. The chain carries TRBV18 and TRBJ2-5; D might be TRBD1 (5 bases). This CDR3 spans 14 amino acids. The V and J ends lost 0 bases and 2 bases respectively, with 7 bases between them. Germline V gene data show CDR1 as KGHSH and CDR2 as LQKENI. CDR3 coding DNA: TGTGCCAGCTCACCACCGACAGCTCAAGAGACCCAGTACTTC. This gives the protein CASSPPTAQETQYF. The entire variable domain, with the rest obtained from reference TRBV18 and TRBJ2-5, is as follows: NAGVMQNPRHLVRRRGQEARLRCSPMKGHSHVYWYRQLPEEGLKFMVYLQKENIIDESGMPKERFSAEFPKEGPSILRIQQVVRGDSAAYFCASSPPTAQETQYFGPGTRLLVL.

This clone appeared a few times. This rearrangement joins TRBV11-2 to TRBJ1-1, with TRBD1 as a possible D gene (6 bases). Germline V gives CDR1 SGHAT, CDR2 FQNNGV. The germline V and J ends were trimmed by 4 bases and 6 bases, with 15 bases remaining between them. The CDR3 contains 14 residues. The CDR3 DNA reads TGTGCCAGCAGCTCACAGGGAGAGGACGCTGAAGCTTTCTTT. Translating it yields CASSSQGEDAEAFF. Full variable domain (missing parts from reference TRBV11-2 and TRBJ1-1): EAGVAQSPRYKIIEKRQSVAFWCNPISGHATLYWYQQILGQGPKLLIQFQNNGVVDDSQLPKDRFSAERLKGVDSTLKIQPAKLEDSAVYLCASSSQGEDAEAFFGQGTRLTVV.

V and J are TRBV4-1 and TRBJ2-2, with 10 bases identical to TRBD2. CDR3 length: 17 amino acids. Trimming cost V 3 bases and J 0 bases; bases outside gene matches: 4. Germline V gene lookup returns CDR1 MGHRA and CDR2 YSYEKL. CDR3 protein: CASSQASGGPNTGELFF. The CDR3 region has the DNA TGCGCCAGCAGCCAGGCTAGCGGGGGACCGAACACCGGGGAGCTGTTTTTT.

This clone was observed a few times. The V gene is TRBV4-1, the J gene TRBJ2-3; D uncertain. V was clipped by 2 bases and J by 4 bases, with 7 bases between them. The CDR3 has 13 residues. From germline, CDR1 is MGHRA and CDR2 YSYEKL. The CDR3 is CASSQSVADTQYF. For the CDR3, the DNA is TGCGCCAGCAGCCAAAGTGTCGCAGATACGCAGTATTTT.

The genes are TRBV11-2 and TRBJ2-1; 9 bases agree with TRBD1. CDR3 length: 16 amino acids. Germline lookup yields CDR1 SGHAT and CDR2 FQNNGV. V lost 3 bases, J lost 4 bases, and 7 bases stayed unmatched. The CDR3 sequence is CASSLDRGGPYNEQFF. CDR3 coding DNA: TGTGCCAGCAGCTTGGACAGGGGTGGGCCGTACAATGAGCAGTTCTTC. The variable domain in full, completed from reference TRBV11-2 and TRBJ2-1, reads EAGVAQSPRYKIIEKRQSVAFWCNPISGHATLYWYQQILGQGPKLLIQFQNNGVVDDSQLPKDRFSAERLKGVDSTLKIQPAKLEDSAVYLCASSLDRGGPYNEQFFGPGTRLTVL.

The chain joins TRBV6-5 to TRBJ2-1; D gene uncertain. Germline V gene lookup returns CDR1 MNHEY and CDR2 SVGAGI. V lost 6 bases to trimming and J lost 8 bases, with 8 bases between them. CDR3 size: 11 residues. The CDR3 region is CASRRAHEQFF. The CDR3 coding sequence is TGTGCCAGCAGAAGGGCCCATGAGCAGTTCTTC.

CDR3 loop: CASSLRASRNEQFF. CDR3 nucleotide sequence: TGTGCCAGCAGCTTAAGGGCCTCTCGCAATGAGCAGTTCTTC. V and J are TRBV11-3 and TRBJ2-1; D gene unclear. Trimming pared 2 bases from V and 6 bases from J, leaving 11 bases between. CDR1 and CDR2 from the germline V gene are SGHNT and YENEEA. This CDR3 is 14 amino acids long.

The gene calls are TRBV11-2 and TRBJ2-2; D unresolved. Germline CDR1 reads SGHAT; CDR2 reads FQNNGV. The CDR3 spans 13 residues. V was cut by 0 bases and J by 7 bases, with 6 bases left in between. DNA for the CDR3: TGTGCCAGCAGCTTAGATTTTAGCGGGGAGCTGTTTTTT. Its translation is CASSLDFSGELFF.

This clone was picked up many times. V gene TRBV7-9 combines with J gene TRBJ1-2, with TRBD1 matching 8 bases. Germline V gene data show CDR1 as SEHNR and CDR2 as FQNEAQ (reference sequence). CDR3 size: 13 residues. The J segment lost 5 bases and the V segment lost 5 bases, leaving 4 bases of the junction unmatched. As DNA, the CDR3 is TGTGCCAGCAGCACCCGACAGGGGTATGGCTACACCTTC. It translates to CASSTRQGYGYTF. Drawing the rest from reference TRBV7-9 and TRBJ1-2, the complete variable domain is DTGVSQNPRHKITKRGQNVTFRCDPISEHNRLYWYRQTLGQGPEFLTYFQNEAQLEKSRLLSDRFSAERPKGSFSTLEIQRTEQGDSAMYLCASSTRQGYGYTFGSGTRLTVV.

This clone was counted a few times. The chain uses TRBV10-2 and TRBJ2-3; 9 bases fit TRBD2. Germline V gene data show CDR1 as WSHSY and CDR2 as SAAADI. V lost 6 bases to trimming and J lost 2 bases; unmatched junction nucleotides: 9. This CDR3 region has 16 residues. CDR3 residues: CASRNLAGTNTDTQYF. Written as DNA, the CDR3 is TGCGCCAGCAGGAATCTAGCGGGGACAAACACAGATACGCAGTATTTT.

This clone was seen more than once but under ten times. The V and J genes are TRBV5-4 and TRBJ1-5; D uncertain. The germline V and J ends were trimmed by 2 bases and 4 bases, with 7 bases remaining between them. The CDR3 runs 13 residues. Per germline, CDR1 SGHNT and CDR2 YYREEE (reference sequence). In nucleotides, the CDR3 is TGTGCCAGCAGCTTCGACGGGAATCAGCCCCAGCATTTT. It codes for CASSFDGNQPQHF.

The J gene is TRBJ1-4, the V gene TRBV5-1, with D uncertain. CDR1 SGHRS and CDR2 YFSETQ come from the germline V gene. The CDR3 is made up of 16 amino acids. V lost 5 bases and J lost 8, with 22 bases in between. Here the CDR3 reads CASRGGASSRGEKLFF. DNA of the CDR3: TGCGCCAGCAGGGGCGGCGCCAGCTCTCGCGGGGAAAAACTGTTTTTT.

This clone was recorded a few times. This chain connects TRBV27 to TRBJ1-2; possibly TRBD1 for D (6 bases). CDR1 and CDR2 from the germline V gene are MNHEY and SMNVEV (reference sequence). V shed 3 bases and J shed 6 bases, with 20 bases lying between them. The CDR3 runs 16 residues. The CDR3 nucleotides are TGTGCCAGCAGTTTGAGCGAGCAGGGGATATTGAATGGCTACACCTTC. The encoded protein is CASSLSEQGILNGYTF.